The T cell receptor beta chain under discussion was sequenced for a study of regulatory T cells in long-lasting Graves disease. Findings and limits, study-wide: The TCR repertoire of persistent Graves' patients was less diverse than that of newly diagnosed ones. Sharing of public clonotypes was greater in persistent patients (roughly 2,600) than in new patients (966).

Described time point: newly diagnosed GD, antithyroid drugs for less than 3 months. After RNA was extracted from PBMCs, the TCR library was made from it. Construction of the TCR beta libraries employed iRepertoire HTBI primers in conjunction with Arm-PCR of CDR3 regions. TCRdb redid the calling of the multiplex PCR reads with MiXCR, one entry per CDR3 protein. The sample has 350,000 to 500,000 distinct CDR3 sequences, about a sixth seen once. Germline loops: CDR1 MDHEN, CDR2 SYDVKM. The CDR3 runs 12 residues. V was clipped by 7 bases and J by 2 bases, with 9 bases between them. This clonotype was counted many times. Its cognate antigen is unknown. The sample was also linked to a second study, of T cells in Graves' hyperthyroidism and ophthalmopathy.

The rearrangement joins TRBV28 to TRBJ2-7; D gene unclear. The origin of this receptor is a woman younger than 30 with Graves disease. Source: peripheral blood mononuclear cells (PBMCs), taken at new diagnosis, from a patient treated with antithyroid drugs. The CDR3 is CASNPNAYEQYF. Here the CDR3 DNA reads TGTGCCAGCAACCCAAACGCCTACGAGCAGTACTTC. The full variable domain, in which reference TRBV28 and TRBJ2-7 provide the parts outside the CDR3, is DVKVTQSSRYLVKRTGEKVFLECVQDMDHENMFWYRQDPGLGLRLIYFSYDVKMKEKGDIPEGYSVSREKKERFSLILESASTNQTSMYLCASNPNAYEQYFGPGTRLTVT.